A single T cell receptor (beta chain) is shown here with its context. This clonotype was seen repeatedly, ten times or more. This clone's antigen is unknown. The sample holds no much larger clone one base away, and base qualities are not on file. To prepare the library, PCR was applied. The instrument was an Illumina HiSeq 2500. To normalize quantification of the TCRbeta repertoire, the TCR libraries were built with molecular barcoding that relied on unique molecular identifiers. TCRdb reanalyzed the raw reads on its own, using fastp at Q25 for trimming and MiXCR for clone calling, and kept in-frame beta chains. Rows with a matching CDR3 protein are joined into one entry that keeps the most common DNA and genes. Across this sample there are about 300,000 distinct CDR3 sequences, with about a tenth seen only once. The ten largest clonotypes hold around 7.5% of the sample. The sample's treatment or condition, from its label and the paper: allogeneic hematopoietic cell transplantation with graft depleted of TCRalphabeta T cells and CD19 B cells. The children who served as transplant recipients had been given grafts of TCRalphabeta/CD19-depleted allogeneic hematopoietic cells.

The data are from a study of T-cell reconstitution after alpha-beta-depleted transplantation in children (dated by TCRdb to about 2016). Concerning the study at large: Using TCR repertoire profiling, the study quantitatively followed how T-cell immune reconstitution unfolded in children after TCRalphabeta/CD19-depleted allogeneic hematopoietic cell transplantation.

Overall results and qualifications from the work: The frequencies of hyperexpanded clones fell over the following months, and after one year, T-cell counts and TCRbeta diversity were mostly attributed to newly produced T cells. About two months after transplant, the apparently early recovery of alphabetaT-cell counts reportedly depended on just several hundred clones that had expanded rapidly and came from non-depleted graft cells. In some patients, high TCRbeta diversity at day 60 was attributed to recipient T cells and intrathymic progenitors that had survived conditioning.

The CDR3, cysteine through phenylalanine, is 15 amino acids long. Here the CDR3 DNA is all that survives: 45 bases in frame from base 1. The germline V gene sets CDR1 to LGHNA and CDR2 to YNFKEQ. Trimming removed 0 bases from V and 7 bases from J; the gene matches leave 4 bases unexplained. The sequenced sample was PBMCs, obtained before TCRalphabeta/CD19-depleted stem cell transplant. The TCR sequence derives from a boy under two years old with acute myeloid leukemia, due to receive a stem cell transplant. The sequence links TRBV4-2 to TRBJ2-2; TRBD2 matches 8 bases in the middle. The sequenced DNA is TGTGCCAGCAGCCAAGATCTAACTAGCGGCGGGGAGCTGTTTTTT. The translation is CASSQDLTSGGELFF.